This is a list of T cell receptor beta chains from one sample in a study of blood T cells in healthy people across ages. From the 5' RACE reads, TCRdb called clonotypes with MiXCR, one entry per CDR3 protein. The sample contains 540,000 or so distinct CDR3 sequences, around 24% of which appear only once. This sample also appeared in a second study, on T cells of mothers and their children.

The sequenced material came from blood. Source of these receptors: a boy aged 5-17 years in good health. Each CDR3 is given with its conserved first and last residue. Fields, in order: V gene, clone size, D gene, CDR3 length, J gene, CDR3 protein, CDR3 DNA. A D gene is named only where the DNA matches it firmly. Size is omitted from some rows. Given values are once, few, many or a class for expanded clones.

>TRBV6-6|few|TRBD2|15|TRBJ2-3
CASSYSASGADTQYF
TGTGCCAGCAGTTACTCCGCTAGCGGGGCAGATACGCAGTATTTT
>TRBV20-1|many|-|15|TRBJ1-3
CSARDPGASGNTIYF
TGCAGTGCTAGAGATCCCGGGGCCTCTGGAAACACCATATATTTT
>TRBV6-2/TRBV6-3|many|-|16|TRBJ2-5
CASSPRVWGIRQTQYF
TGTGCCAGCAGCCCACGAGTGTGGGGGATCCGACAGACCCAGTACTTC
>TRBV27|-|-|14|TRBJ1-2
CASSSRYSNYGYTF
TGTGCCAGCAGTTCAAGATATTCTAACTATGGCTACACCTTC
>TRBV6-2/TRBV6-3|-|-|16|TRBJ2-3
CASSYSVTRAPDTQYF
TGTGCCAGCAGTTACTCAGTTACGAGGGCTCCAGATACGCAGTATTTT
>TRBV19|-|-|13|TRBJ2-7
CASNNEGESEQYF
TGTGCCAGTAATAACGAGGGTGAATCCGAGCAGTACTTC
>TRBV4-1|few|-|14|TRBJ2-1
CASSQALAYNEQFF
TGCGCCAGCAGCCAAGCCCTAGCCTACAATGAGCAGTTCTTC
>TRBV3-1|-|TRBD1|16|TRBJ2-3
CASSQDQGQGRDTQYF
TGTGCCAGCAGCCAAGATCAGGGACAGGGCAGAGATACGCAGTATTTT
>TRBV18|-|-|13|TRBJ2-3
CASTPDSLDTQYF
TGTGCCAGCACCCCGGACAGTTTAGATACGCAGTATTTT
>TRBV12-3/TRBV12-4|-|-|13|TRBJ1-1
CASSLQRNTEAFF
TGTGCCAGCAGTTTACAGAGGAACACTGAAGCTTTCTTT
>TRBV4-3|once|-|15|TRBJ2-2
CASSQERTPEGELFF
TGCGCCAGCAGCCAAGAGCGGACCCCCGAGGGGGAGCTGTTTTTT
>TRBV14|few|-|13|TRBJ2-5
CASSLRPPRAQYF
TGTGCCAGCAGCCTGCGCCCCCCGCGGGCCCAGTACTTC
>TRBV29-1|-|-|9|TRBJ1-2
CSVDGGNTF
TGCAGCGTTGACGGGGGTAACACCTTC
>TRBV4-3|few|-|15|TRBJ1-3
CASSSGSSSGSTIYF
TGCGCCAGCAGCTCCGGGTCAAGCTCTGGAAGCACCATATATTTT
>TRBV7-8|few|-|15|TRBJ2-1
CASSPQESSYNEQFF
TGTGCCAGCAGCCCCCAGGAGAGCTCCTACAATGAGCAGTTCTTC
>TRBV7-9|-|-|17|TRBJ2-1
CASSLDRPTGSYNEQFF
TGTGCCAGCAGCTTAGATCGACCCACCGGTTCCTACAATGAGCAGTTCTTC
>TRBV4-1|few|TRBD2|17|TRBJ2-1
CASSQEELAGTYNEQFF
TGCGCCAGCAGCCAAGAGGAACTAGCGGGCACCTACAATGAGCAGTTCTTC
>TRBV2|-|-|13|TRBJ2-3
CASSEEGTDTQYF
TGTGCCAGCAGTGAAGAGGGAACAGATACGCAGTATTTT
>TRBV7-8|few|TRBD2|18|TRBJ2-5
CASSSGTLAGGRKETQYF
TGTGCCAGCAGCTCCGGGACATTAGCGGGAGGCCGGAAGGAGACCCAGTACTTC
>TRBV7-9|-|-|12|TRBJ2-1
CASRGVGNEQFF
TGTGCCAGCAGGGGCGTTGGCAATGAGCAGTTCTTC
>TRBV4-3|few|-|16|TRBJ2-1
CASSQNIGDGSNEQFF
TGCGCCAGCAGCCAAAATATAGGAGACGGGAGCAATGAGCAGTTCTTC
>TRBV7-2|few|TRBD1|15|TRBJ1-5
CASSLVGQYNQPQHF
TGTGCCAGCAGCTTAGTGGGACAGTACAATCAGCCCCAGCATTTT
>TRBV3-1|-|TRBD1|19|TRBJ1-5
CASRDGQGATSKWNQPQHF
TGTGCCAGCAGAGATGGACAGGGGGCCACCTCGAAGTGGAATCAGCCCCAGCATTTT
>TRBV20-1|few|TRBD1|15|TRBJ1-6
CSAPPGQGSGSPLHF
TGCAGTGCTCCTCCGGGACAGGGATCGGGGTCACCCCTCCACTTT
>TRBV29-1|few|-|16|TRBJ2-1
CSVEDPGRTPYNEQFF
TGCAGCGTTGAAGATCCCGGGAGAACCCCCTACAATGAGCAGTTCTTC
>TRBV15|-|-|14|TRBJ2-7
CATSKDTQGFGQYF
TGTGCCACCAGCAAAGATACCCAGGGATTCGGGCAGTACTTC
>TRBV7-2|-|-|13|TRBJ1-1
CASSLEFPTEAFF
TGTGCCAGCAGCTTAGAGTTCCCCACTGAAGCTTTCTTT
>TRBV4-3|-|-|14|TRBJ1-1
CASSQEISGAAAFF
TGCGCCAGCAGCCAAGAAATATCGGGGGCAGCGGCTTTCTTT
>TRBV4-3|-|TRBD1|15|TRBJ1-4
CASSQGLRGPEKLFF
TGCGCCAGCAGCCAAGGACTCAGGGGGCCTGAAAAACTGTTTTTT
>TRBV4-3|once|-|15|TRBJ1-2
CASSQDHWDLTGYTF
TGCGCCAGCAGCCAAGATCACTGGGACCTCACTGGCTACACCTTC
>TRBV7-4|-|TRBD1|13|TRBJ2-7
CARGDRGSYAQYF
TGTGCCCGAGGGGACAGGGGCTCCTACGCGCAGTACTTC
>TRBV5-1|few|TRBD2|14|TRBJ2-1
CASSWTSGNNEQFF
TGCGCCAGCAGCTGGACTAGCGGGAACAATGAGCAGTTCTTC
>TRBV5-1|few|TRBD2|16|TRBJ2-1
CASSLGASGGCNEQFF
TGCGCCAGCAGCTTGGGGGCTAGCGGGGGGTGCAATGAGCAGTTCTTC
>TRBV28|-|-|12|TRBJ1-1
CAGRLGWTEAFF
TGTGCCGGCAGGCTAGGATGGACTGAAGCTTTCTTT
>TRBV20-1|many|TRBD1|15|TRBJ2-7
CSATSAGGASDEQYF
TGCAGTGCTACGTCGGCAGGGGGCGCGTCTGACGAGCAGTACTTC
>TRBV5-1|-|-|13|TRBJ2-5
CASSEGVKETQYF
TGCGCCAGCAGCGAGGGAGTTAAAGAGACCCAGTACTTC
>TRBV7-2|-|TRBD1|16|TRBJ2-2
CASSLTGGAYTGELFF
TGTGCCAGCAGCCTTACAGGGGGCGCGTACACCGGGGAGCTGTTTTTT
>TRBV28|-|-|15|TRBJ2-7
CASSLPTVSSYEQYF
TGTGCCAGCAGTTTACCGACAGTTTCTTCCTACGAGCAGTACTTC
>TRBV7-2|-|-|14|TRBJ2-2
CASSTTGNTGELFF
TGTGCCAGCAGTACGACAGGGAACACCGGGGAGCTGTTTTTT
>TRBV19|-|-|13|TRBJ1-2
CASSITSIYGYTF
TGTGCCAGTAGTATTACGTCCATCTATGGCTACACCTTC
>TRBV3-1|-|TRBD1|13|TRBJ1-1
CASSRQGYTEAFF
TGTGCCAGCAGCCGACAGGGGTATACTGAAGCTTTCTTT
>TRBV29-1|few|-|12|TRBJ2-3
CSARASTDTQYF
TGCAGCGCCCGCGCTAGCACAGATACGCAGTATTTT
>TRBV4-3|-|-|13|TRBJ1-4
CASSQDAGEKLFF
TGCGCCAGCAGCCAAGACGCGGGAGAAAAACTGTTTTTT
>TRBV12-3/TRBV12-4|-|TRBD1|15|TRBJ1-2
CASSLRNWTGHGYTF
TGTGCCAGCAGTTTAAGGAACTGGACAGGGCATGGCTACACCTTC
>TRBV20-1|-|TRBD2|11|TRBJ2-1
CSARASGAQFF
TGCAGTGCTAGAGCGAGCGGGGCGCAGTTCTTC
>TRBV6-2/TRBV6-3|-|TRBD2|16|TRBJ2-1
CAGRERVAGGYNEQFF
TGTGCCGGCAGGGAACGAGTAGCGGGGGGTTACAATGAGCAGTTCTTC
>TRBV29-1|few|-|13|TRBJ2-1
CSVVGRNYNEQFF
TGCAGCGTTGTTGGCAGGAACTACAATGAGCAGTTCTTC
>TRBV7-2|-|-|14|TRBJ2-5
CASSRPGRQTTQYF
TGTGCCAGCAGCCGACCCGGACGGCAGACGACCCAGTACTTC
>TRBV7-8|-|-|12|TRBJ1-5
CASSPHGQPQHF
TGTGCCAGCAGCCCTCACGGTCAGCCCCAGCATTTT
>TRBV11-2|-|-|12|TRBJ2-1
CASTFHGASGIF
TGTGCCAGCACCTTTCACGGGGCTTCGGGGATCTTC
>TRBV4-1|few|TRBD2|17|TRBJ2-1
CASSQVLWTSGRREQFF
TGCGCCAGCAGCCAAGTCCTGTGGACTAGCGGGAGGCGGGAGCAGTTCTTC
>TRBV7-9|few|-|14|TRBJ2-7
CASSLDRAIYEQYF
TGTGCCAGCAGCTTAGACAGGGCGATCTACGAGCAGTACTTC
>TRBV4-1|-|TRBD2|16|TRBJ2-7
CASSHGRASGRHEQYF
TGCGCCAGCAGCCATGGGAGGGCTAGCGGACGGCACGAGCAGTACTTC
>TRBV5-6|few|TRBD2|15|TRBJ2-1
CASSGLAGTYNEQFF
TGTGCCAGCAGCGGTCTAGCGGGGACCTACAATGAGCAGTTCTTC
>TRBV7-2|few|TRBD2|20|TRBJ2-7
CASMFGRTSGSDYHLYEQYF
TGTGCCAGCATGTTTGGTCGGACTAGCGGGAGCGACTACCACCTCTACGAGCAGTACTTC
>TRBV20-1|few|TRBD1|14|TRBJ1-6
CSASGQVLNSPLHF
TGCAGTGCTAGCGGACAGGTTTTGAATTCACCCCTCCACTTT
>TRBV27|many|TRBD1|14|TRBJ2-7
CASKPGQGSYEQYF
TGTGCCAGCAAACCGGGACAGGGCTCCTACGAGCAGTACTTC